This passage covers 17 T cell receptor beta chains from one sample sequenced in a study of technical replicates of blood from a few donors. Data came from immunoSEQ multiplex PCR; TCRdb stores just in-frame clones and leaves some out. The sample lists more than 75,000 clones, 90% to 95% occurring once. Material for sequencing was T cells isolated from PBMCs. These receptors all come from a human donor in good health.

This clone was observed once. The chain carries TRBV4-1 and TRBJ1-1; D not resolved. CDR1 is MGHRA and CDR2 is YSYEKL in the germline V gene. Trimming removed 2 bases at V and 1 base at J, with 8 bases between. The CDR3 has 14 residues. The CDR3 here is CASSQSSGNTEAFF. CDR3 nucleotides: TGCGCCAGCAGCCAAAGTTCAGGGAACACTGAAGCTTTCTTT.

The rearrangement uses TRBV19 and TRBJ2-7; 10 nucleotides match TRBD2. CDR3 length: 15 residues. V was pared by 3 bases and J by 3 bases, with 5 bases of the junction left unmatched. Germline CDR1 and CDR2: LNHDA and SQIVND (reference sequence). Here the CDR3 reads CASSILAGGFYEQYF. CDR3 nucleotide sequence: TGTGCCAGTAGTATCTTAGCGGGGGGATTCTACGAGCAGTACTTC. The full variable domain, completed using reference TRBV19 and TRBJ2-7, is DGGITQSPKYLFRKEGQNVTLSCEQNLNHDAMYWYRQDPGQGLRLIYYSQIVNDFQKGDIAEGYSVSREKKESFPLTVTSAQKNPTAFYLCASSILAGGFYEQYFGPGTRLTVT.

The rearrangement links TRBV11-1 to TRBJ2-7; TRBD2 matches 11 bases. This CDR3 is 15 amino acids long. Germline trimming cut 6 bases from V and 6 bases from J; bases unmatched to any gene: 10. CDR1 and CDR2 (germline): SGHAT, FQDESV (reference sequence). The CDR3 DNA sequence: TGTGCCAGCAGTCCTGGACTAGCGGGCGGAATCGAGCAGTACTTC. As protein: CASSPGLAGGIEQYF.

The chain recombines TRBV5-8 with TRBJ1-5, with D maybe TRBD1 (6 bases). Germline V lookup: CDR1 SGHTS, CDR2 YDEGEE. Between the trimmed V and J ends, which lost 7 bases and 6 bases, there was a span of 20 bases. The CDR3 spans 15 residues. The CDR3 DNA reads TGTGCCAGCCGGCGGTCACAGGGTGGGAGTCAGCCCCAGCATTTT. This sequence encodes CASRRSQGGSQPQHF.

The chain has TRBV5-1 and TRBJ2-1, with TRBD2 as a possible D gene (5 bases). The V end was cut by 4 bases, the J end by 7 bases, with 24 bases between. CDR3 length: 17 residues. Germline CDR1 and CDR2: SGHRS and YFSETQ. The CDR3 nucleotides are TGCGCCAGCAGCCCGCATCCAACGGGGAATGGAGTTAATGAGCAGTTCTTC. It translates to CASSPHPTGNGVNEQFF.

This clone was picked up one time. CDR3 loop: CASSVGFPSYEQYF. As DNA, the CDR3 is TGTGCCAGCAGTGTCGGGTTTCCCTCCTACGAGCAGTACTTC. The chain combines TRBV6-1 with TRBJ2-7; D unresolved. The V gene's germline CDR1 is MNHNS and CDR2 SASEGT. Between the trimmed V and J ends, which lost 4 bases and 0 bases, there was a span of 10 bases. The CDR3 length is 14 residues.

The chain joins TRBV7-2 to TRBJ1-5; weak D call: TRBD1 (6 bases). The CDR3 length is 15 residues. Trimming left V 1 base short and J 9 bases short, with 16 bases between. The germline V gene encodes CDR1 SGHTA and CDR2 FQGNSA. The CDR3 DNA sequence: TGTGCCAGCAGCTTAGGGACGGACAGACCGGCGCCCCAGCATTTT. Translating gives CASSLGTDRPAPQHF. Full variable domain (rest looked up from reference TRBV7-2 and TRBJ1-5): GAGVSQSPSNKVTEKGKDVELRCDPISGHTALYWYRQSLGQGLEFLIYFQGNSAPDKSGLPSDRFSAERTGGSVSTLTIQRTQQEDSAVYLCASSLGTDRPAPQHFGDGTRLSIL.

The genes are TRBV18 and TRBJ2-7; no clear D gene. Germline assignment: CDR1 KGHSH and CDR2 LQKENI. The CDR3 extends over 14 amino acids. Trimming cost V 4 bases and J 5 bases, with 15 bases left between them. CDR3 nucleotide sequence: TGTGCCAGCTCACGCGGAACCCCTCGTGACGAGCAGTACTTC. This sequence encodes CASSRGTPRDEQYF. Full variable domain (outside the CDR3, taken from reference TRBV18 and TRBJ2-7): NAGVMQNPRHLVRRRGQEARLRCSPMKGHSHVYWYRQLPEEGLKFMVYLQKENIIDESGMPKERFSAEFPKEGPSILRIQQVVRGDSAAYFCASSRGTPRDEQYFGPGTRLTVT.

As to this clone: Its ends do not fully match the called genes, so a read error is possible. This chain links TRBV2 with TRBJ1-2; TRBD1 agrees at 11 bases. The CDR3 is 13 amino acids. Germline V gene data show CDR1 as SNHLY and CDR2 as FYNNEI. Here the CDR3 DNA reads TGTGCCAGCTCCGTGCGGGACAGGGGGTTCTTCGACTTC. It translates to CASSVRDRGFFDF. Supplemented by reference TRBV2 and TRBJ1-2, the full variable domain reads EPEVTQTPSHQVTQMGQEVILRCVPISNHLYFYWYRQILGQKVEFLVSFYNNEISEKSEIFDDQFSVERPDGSNFTLKIRSTKLEDSAMYFCASSVRDRGFFDFGSGTRLTVV.

The chain joins TRBV7-9 to TRBJ2-7; the D is unclear. V lost 1 base, J lost 0 bases, and 7 bases lay in between. From germline, CDR1 is SEHNR and CDR2 FQNEAQ (reference sequence). This CDR3 has 14 amino acids. The CDR3 reads CASSLVTSSYEQYF. The CDR3 DNA sequence: TGTGCCAGCAGCTTAGTTACCAGCTCCTACGAGCAGTACTTC.

This clone qualifies as medium-sized. The rearrangement uses TRBV2 and TRBJ1-1; tentatively, D is TRBD1 (6 bases). Germline values: CDR1 SNHLY, CDR2 FYNNEI. The V end lost 5 bases, the J end lost 1 base, and 8 bases lay between the germline ends. The CDR3 runs 13 residues. The CDR3 spells CASSPGQNTEAFF. The CDR3, as DNA: TGTGCCAGCAGTCCGGGACAGAACACTGAAGCTTTCTTT.

The V call is TRBV5-6, the J call TRBJ1-2; 7 bases are a match to TRBD1. Germline V lookup: CDR1 SGHDT, CDR2 YYEEEE. The CDR3 has 15 amino acids. V trimming: 4 bases; J trimming: 4 bases; junction bases outside the gene matches: 10. The CDR3 region has the DNA TGTGCCAGCAGCCCGACCGTACAGGGGACCTATGGCTACACCTTC. Translating it yields CASSPTVQGTYGYTF. Complete variable domain (other parts from reference TRBV5-6 and TRBJ1-2): DAGVTQSPTHLIKTRGQQVTLRCSPKSGHDTVSWYQQALGQGPQFIFQYYEEEERQRGNFPDRFSGHQFPNYSSELNVNALLLGDSALYLCASSPTVQGTYGYTFGSGTRLTVV.

This chain joins TRBV7-6 and TRBJ2-7; 9 bases fit TRBD2. This CDR3 is 17 amino acids long. Looked up from germline, CDR1 is SGHVS and CDR2 is FNYEAQ. Germline trimming cut 1 base from V and 2 bases from J; bases unmatched to any gene: 9. The CDR3 region is CASSLGTGLAGTYEQYF. CDR3 bases: TGTGCCAGCAGCTTAGGCACGGGACTAGCAGGGACCTACGAGCAGTACTTC.

For this clone: Distinct nucleotide sequences in the sample also encode this CDR3. The rearrangement joins TRBV5-1 to TRBJ1-2; possibly TRBD1 for D (6 bases). V was shortened by 4 bases and J by 2 bases, with 9 bases between the two germline ends. Germline-derived CDR1 and CDR2 are SGHRS and YFSETQ. The CDR3 contains 13 residues. The CDR3 nucleotides are TGCGCCAGCAGCGAACAGGGAAACTATGGCTACACCTTC. Amino acid sequence: CASSEQGNYGYTF.

This rearrangement joins TRBV19 to TRBJ1-5; 11 bases map to TRBD1. This CDR3 is 18 amino acids long. Trimming removed 5 bases from V and 4 bases from J; junction bases left unmatched: 13. Germline V gene lookup returns CDR1 LNHDA and CDR2 SQIVND (reference sequence). For the CDR3, the DNA is TGTGCCAGTAGTCGAACCCTCCCCGGGACAGGGGGGAATCAGCCCCAGCATTTT. It codes for CASSRTLPGTGGNQPQHF.

This chain connects TRBV11-2 to TRBJ2-5; 10 bases agree with TRBD2. The length of the CDR3 is 16 residues. Germline values: CDR1 SGHAT, CDR2 FQNNGV. V was pared by 2 bases and J by 2 bases, with 5 bases of the junction left unmatched. The DNA for the CDR3 is TGTGCCAGCAGCTTATCCGGGACTAGCGAACAAGAGACCCAGTACTTC. Protein sequence: CASSLSGTSEQETQYF.

Of note for this clone: One junction end disagrees with the germline gene, perhaps due to a read error. This sequence joins TRBV5-4 and TRBJ2-6, with 15 bases aligning to TRBD2. CDR3 length: 18 amino acids. From germline, CDR1 is SGHNT and CDR2 YYREEE (reference sequence). CDR3 amino acids: CASSLGLAGGSGANVLTF. For the CDR3, the DNA is TGTGCCAGCAGTTTGGGACTAGCGGGGGGTTCCGGGGCCAACGTCCTGACTTTC.